This is a list of T cell receptor beta chains from one sample in a study of blood T cell repertoires in COVID-19. The repertoire was sequenced with immunoSEQ multiplex PCR; TCRdb's copy has only in-frame clones and lacks some. Among around 200,000 clones listed, around 79% were seen once. The source material was peripheral blood. The receptor source for this set is a woman between 40 and 50 years old with COVID-19, enrolled during active disease. CDR3s include the opening cysteine and the closing phenylalanine or tryptophan. Each record gives: D gene, J gene, CDR3 length, clone size, V gene, CDR3 DNA, CDR3 protein. The D gene is left open where the match is weak. Size is stated for part of the rows, as once, few or many counts, or as a class when the clone is expanded.

D: TRBD1
J: TRBJ1-1
length: 17
size: NA
V: TRBV4-1
DNA: TGCGCCAGCAGCCAAGTCGGGCAGGGGGCGGCGAACACTGAAGCTTTCTTT
CDR3: CASSQVGQGAANTEAFF

D: NA
J: TRBJ1-6
length: 16
size: NA
V: TRBV6-5
DNA: TGTGCCAGCAGTTACGCGTATAGCTCCTATAATTCACCCCTCCACTTT
CDR3: CASSYAYSSYNSPLHF

D: TRBD1
J: TRBJ2-1
length: 16
size: NA
V: TRBV7-2
DNA: TGTGCCAGCAGCTTACAAATGGGACAGGGGGCGGGTGAGCAGTTCTTC
CDR3: CASSLQMGQGAGEQFF

D: TRBD1
J: TRBJ1-1
length: 13
size: NA
V: TRBV5-8
DNA: TGTGCCAGCAGCTTGGGACAGGGGCCTGAAGCTTTCTTT
CDR3: CASSLGQGPEAFF

D: NA
J: TRBJ1-2
length: 13
size: NA
V: TRBV5-1
DNA: TGCGCCAGCAGCTCGACGGGAAACTATGGCTACACCTTC
CDR3: CASSSTGNYGYTF

D: NA
J: TRBJ2-3
length: 14
size: NA
V: TRBV2
DNA: TGTGCCAGCAGTGATGGGCGGGGGCCAGATACGCAGTATTTT
CDR3: CASSDGRGPDTQYF

D: NA
J: TRBJ1-4
length: 14
size: NA
V: TRBV6-5
DNA: TGTGCCAGCCACCGTGACTCAACTAATGAAAAACTGTTTTTT
CDR3: CASHRDSTNEKLFF

D: TRBD2
J: TRBJ2-1
length: 14
size: few
V: TRBV7-3
DNA: TGTGCCAGCAGCTTGGGCGGGGGCTACAATGAGCAGTTCTTC
CDR3: CASSLGGGYNEQFF

D: NA
J: TRBJ1-2
length: 15
size: NA
V: TRBV19
DNA: TGTGCCAGTAGTATTGGGGCGGCAGGGAACTATGGCTACACCTTC
CDR3: CASSIGAAGNYGYTF

D: NA
J: TRBJ2-5
length: 14
size: NA
V: TRBV5-4
DNA: TGTGCCAGCAGCTTCAGAGGGCCCCAAGAGACCCAGTACTTC
CDR3: CASSFRGPQETQYF

D: TRBD1
J: TRBJ1-6
length: 16
size: NA
V: TRBV9
DNA: TGTGCCAGCAGCCCCCGGACAGGCGCAGGGAATTCACCCCTCCACTTT
CDR3: CASSPRTGAGNSPLHF

D: TRBD2
J: TRBJ2-1
length: 15
size: NA
V: TRBV11-3
DNA: TGTGCCAGCAGCTCCGGGACTAGCGTACACCATGAGCAGTTCTTC
CDR3: CASSSGTSVHHEQFF

D: NA
J: TRBJ1-3
length: 15
size: few
V: TRBV6-5
DNA: TGTGCCAGCACCGTCTCGAGGGGGGGAGGAAACACCATATATTTT
CDR3: CASTVSRGGGNTIYF

D: TRBD1
J: TRBJ1-2
length: 14
size: NA
V: TRBV5-4
DNA: TGTGCCAGCACCCTAAGACAGGGGGCGGATGGCTACACCTTC
CDR3: CASTLRQGADGYTF

D: TRBD1
J: TRBJ2-2
length: 16
size: NA
V: TRBV4-2
DNA: TGTGCCAGCAGCCAGGGACAGGGGGCGAACACCGGGGAGCTGTTTTTT
CDR3: CASSQGQGANTGELFF

D: NA
J: TRBJ1-1
length: 14
size: NA
V: TRBV30
DNA: TGTGCCTGGAGGAGGGAGCACGGCAACACTGAAGCTTTCTTT
CDR3: CAWRREHGNTEAFF

D: NA
J: TRBJ1-3
length: 15
size: few
V: TRBV7-9
DNA: TGTGCCAGCAGTCCACTGCCGGTGTCTGGAAACACCATATATTTT
CDR3: CASSPLPVSGNTIYF

D: NA
J: TRBJ1-5
length: 19
size: NA
V: TRBV11-3
DNA: TGTGCCAGCAGCTTAGTAGTGCGGGGTCTAACTACCCACAATCAGCCCCAGCATTTT
CDR3: CASSLVVRGLTTHNQPQHF

D: NA
J: TRBJ2-2
length: 14
size: NA
V: TRBV7-8
DNA: TGTGCCAGCAGGGTAGCGAGTTTAACCGGGGAGCTGTTTTTT
CDR3: CASRVASLTGELFF

D: TRBD2
J: TRBJ2-7
length: 16
size: NA
V: TRBV7-2
DNA: TGTGCCAGCAGCTTAGAAGGGACTAGCGGGGGCTACGAGCAGTACTTC
CDR3: CASSLEGTSGGYEQYF

D: NA
J: TRBJ1-2
length: 12
size: NA
V: TRBV5-6
DNA: TGTGCCAGCAGCTTGGCCGGGGGTGGCTACACCTTC
CDR3: CASSLAGGGYTF

D: NA
J: TRBJ2-4
length: 13
size: NA
V: TRBV7-5
DNA: TGTGTCAGACTGGGGGGGGCCAAAAACATTCAGTACTTC
CDR3: CVRLGGAKNIQYF

D: NA
J: TRBJ2-3
length: 15
size: NA
V: TRBV18
DNA: TGTGCCAGCTCACCACAGAGGGGGAGCACAGATACGCAGTATTTT
CDR3: CASSPQRGSTDTQYF

D: TRBD2
J: TRBJ2-7
length: 16
size: NA
V: TRBV15
DNA: TGTGCCACCAGCAGAGAATTAGCGGGAGGCTCTGGCGAGCAGTACTTC
CDR3: CATSRELAGGSGEQYF

D: NA
J: TRBJ1-4
length: 13
size: few
V: TRBV2
DNA: TGTGCCAGCAGCGGACAGCTGAATGAAAAACTGTTTTTT
CDR3: CASSGQLNEKLFF

D: NA
J: TRBJ1-2
length: 14
size: once
V: TRBV7-3
DNA: TGTGCCAGCAGCTTCTACAGGGCTAACTATGGCTACACCTTC
CDR3: CASSFYRANYGYTF

D: NA
J: TRBJ1-2
length: 12
size: once
V: TRBV6-1
DNA: TGTGCCAGCAGTGAAGGTTTCAGACTCCCTTATTTC
CDR3: CASSEGFRLPYF

D: NA
J: TRBJ1-6
length: 16
size: NA
V: TRBV18
DNA: TGTGCCAGCTCACCATTCGACAGGACCGATTTTTCACCCCTCCACTTT
CDR3: CASSPFDRTDFSPLHF

D: NA
J: TRBJ1-5
length: 15
size: NA
V: TRBV18
DNA: TGTGCCAGCTCACGAGGCACGGGGGGCAATCAGCCCCAGCATTTT
CDR3: CASSRGTGGNQPQHF

D: TRBD1
J: TRBJ2-1
length: 16
size: NA
V: TRBV30
DNA: TGTGCCTGGAGCAGGACAGGCCTCCCCCCTGACAATGAGCAGTTCTTC
CDR3: CAWSRTGLPPDNEQFF

D: NA
J: TRBJ2-5
length: 17
size: NA
V: TRBV2
DNA: TGTGCCAGCAGGGGGACTCTAATGACCTTTCGAGGAGAGACCCAGTACTTC
CDR3: CASRGTLMTFRGETQYF

D: NA
J: TRBJ2-7
length: 16
size: NA
V: TRBV7-2
DNA: TGTGCCAGCAGCTTAGGCTTTACTATACTCGCTTCGGAGCAGTACTTC
CDR3: CASSLGFTILASEQYF

D: TRBD1
J: TRBJ1-3
length: 12
size: NA
V: TRBV10-3
DNA: TGTGCCATCAGGACAGGGGGAGACACCATATATTTT
CDR3: CAIRTGGDTIYF

D: NA
J: TRBJ2-5
length: 14
size: once
V: TRBV29-1
DNA: TGCAGCGTTGCGGCGGGTTCGGGGGAAGAGACCCAGTACTTC
CDR3: CSVAAGSGEETQYF

D: NA
J: TRBJ2-5
length: 14
size: few
V: TRBV18
DNA: TGTGCCAGCTCACCAGCCAGGGTCGGGGAGACCCAGTACTTC
CDR3: CASSPARVGETQYF

D: NA
J: TRBJ2-4
length: 12
size: few
V: TRBV11-2
DNA: TGTGCCAGCAGCTTTGACGGAGGCATTCAGTACTTC
CDR3: CASSFDGGIQYF

D: TRBD2
J: TRBJ2-3
length: 16
size: NA
V: TRBV11-3
DNA: TGTGCCAGCAGCCCGGGGACTAGCGGTCACACAGATACGCAGTATTTT
CDR3: CASSPGTSGHTDTQYF